These 20 T cell receptor beta chains were all obtained from the same sample, sequenced in a study of shared clonotypes between healthy human individuals. The method was immunoSEQ multiplex PCR; TCRdb's version includes in-frame clones alone and lacks a portion of them. Seen here are around 990,000 clones, approximately 80% observed once, and the top ten hold 0.89%. Material: memory CD4+ T cells from PBMCs. Subset: CD45RA-negative fraction. The receptors shown here come from a man aged 18 to 29 in good health. Some clones in this sample may be carry-over from other donors' samples.

This chain links TRBV11-1 with TRBJ2-7; 9 nucleotides line up with TRBD1. CDR3 size: 15 residues. V was clipped by 8 bases and J by 2 bases; unmatched bases: 10. CDR1 and CDR2 from the germline V gene are SGHAT and FQDESV (reference sequence). CDR3 sequence (DNA): TGTGCCAGCGTACCCCCGGGACAGGGTCCCTACGAGCAGTACTTC. Its protein is CASVPPGQGPYEQYF.

The J gene is TRBJ2-3, the V gene TRBV28, with TRBD2 matching over 11 bases. The V gene end was trimmed by 4 bases and the J gene end by 4 bases; junction bases not matched to a gene: 7. This CDR3 spans 16 amino acids. The germline gives CDR1 MDHEN, CDR2 SYDVKM. CDR3 in DNA: TGTGCCAGCAGTTCGTTACCGGGACTAGCGGCAGATACGCAGTATTTT. Translating gives CASSSLPGLAADTQYF.

This chain's CDR3 is CASSFSYQETQYF. CDR3 coding DNA: TGCGCCAGCAGCTTCTCCTACCAAGAGACCCAGTACTTC. The chain couples TRBV5-1 to TRBJ2-5; D not certain. CDR3 length: 13 residues. Germline CDR1 reads SGHRS; CDR2 reads YFSETQ. V gave up 2 bases and J gave up 0 bases, with 5 bases separating them.

The chain is built from TRBV27 and TRBJ2-1; maybe TRBD1 (6 bases). V gave up 1 base and J gave up 4 bases, with 14 bases separating them. Looked up from germline, CDR1 is MNHEY and CDR2 is SMNVEV (reference sequence). This CDR3 is built from 16 residues. CDR3 protein: CASSLLRTASYNEQFF. In nucleotides, the CDR3 is TGTGCCAGCAGTTTATTAAGGACAGCCTCTTACAATGAGCAGTTCTTC.

This rearrangement joins TRBV4-1 to TRBJ2-5, with D tentatively TRBD2 (6 bases). Germline V CDR1 and CDR2: MGHRA, YSYEKL. V gave up 4 bases and J gave up 5 bases, with 14 bases separating them. The CDR3 consists of 14 residues. The CDR3 loop reads CASSRAGTTETQYF. The CDR3 coding sequence is TGCGCCAGCAGCCGCGCGGGAACGACGGAGACCCAGTACTTC.

The V call is TRBV7-8, the J call TRBJ2-3; 7 bases map to TRBD2. The CDR3 has 15 amino acids. J was trimmed by 4 bases and V by 5 bases; bases with no gene match: 9. Looked up from germline, CDR1 is SGHVS and CDR2 is FQNEAQ. CDR3 protein: CASSRRGEASDTQYF. CDR3 nucleotides: TGTGCCAGCAGCCGCCGGGGGGAGGCCTCAGATACGCAGTATTTT.

The V gene is TRBV19, the J gene TRBJ1-2; D remains ambiguous. The CDR3 totals 12 residues. The germline gives CDR1 LNHDA, CDR2 SQIVND (reference sequence). Trimming pared 4 bases from V and 4 bases from J, leaving 7 bases between. The DNA for the CDR3 is TGTGCCAGTAGTACTGTGGGCTATGGCTACACCTTC. As protein: CASSTVGYGYTF.

In this sample, this clone turned up once. The gene calls are TRBV4-2 and TRBJ1-1, with 8 nucleotides matching TRBD1. J was trimmed by 7 bases and V by 4 bases; bases with no gene match: 5. The CDR3 consists of 13 residues. In germline, CDR1 is LGHNA, CDR2 YNFKEQ. CDR3 amino acids: CASSLQQGDEAFF. The CDR3 nucleotides read TGTGCCAGCAGCCTCCAACAGGGGGATGAAGCTTTCTTT.

Turning to this clone: This specimen includes other DNA sequences encoding the same CDR3. The chain couples TRBV11-2 to TRBJ2-3, with a tentative D call TRBD2 (6 bases). The CDR3 extends over 18 amino acids. V was trimmed by 4 bases and J by 2 bases, leaving 22 bases between them. Germline V gene data show CDR1 as SGHAT and CDR2 as FQNNGV. The CDR3 spells CASSSLPLERAFTDTQYF. CDR3 nucleotide sequence: TGTGCCAGCAGCTCCCTTCCCCTCGAGCGGGCGTTCACAGATACGCAGTATTTT. Variable domain in full (rest from reference TRBV11-2 and TRBJ2-3): EAGVAQSPRYKIIEKRQSVAFWCNPISGHATLYWYQQILGQGPKLLIQFQNNGVVDDSQLPKDRFSAERLKGVDSTLKIQPAKLEDSAVYLCASSSLPLERAFTDTQYFGPGTRLTVL.

This sequence joins TRBV6-7 and TRBJ1-1; no reliable D call. TRBV6-7 carries the ORF label, with uncertain function. The CDR3 loop spans 16 amino acids. V dropped 7 bases and J dropped 0 bases, with 18 bases sitting between them. The CDR3 nucleotides read TGTGCCAGCATACCCCCCGGCCGTTCCATGAACACTGAAGCTTTCTTT. This translates into CASIPPGRSMNTEAFF.

This rearrangement joins TRBV18 to TRBJ2-3, with no clear D. Germline V CDR1 and CDR2: KGHSH, LQKENI. The CDR3 covers 14 residues. V dropped 3 bases and J dropped 8 bases, with 15 bases sitting between them. CDR3 protein: CASSPTMGSGTQYF. The CDR3 DNA sequence: TGTGCCAGCTCACCCACAATGGGGTCCGGTACGCAGTATTTT.

This clone turned up a few times. The V and J genes are TRBV28 and TRBJ2-7, with D maybe TRBD2 (6 bases). The CDR3 sequence is 15 residues long. CDR1 is MDHEN and CDR2 is SYDVKM in the germline V gene. Trimming shortened V by 2 bases and J by 3 bases, and 14 bases separated the two germline ends. As DNA, the CDR3 is TGTGCCAGCAGTTTAAGGAGCGGGCACCGCTACGAGCAGTACTTC. Translated: CASSLRSGHRYEQYF.

To note about this clone: This may come from a read error, since a much larger clone is one base off. V is TRBV5-1 and J is TRBJ2-3; tentatively, D is TRBD1 (5 bases). The germline gives CDR1 SGHRS, CDR2 YFSETQ. The CDR3 is made up of 13 amino acids. V lost 2 bases, J lost 10 bases, and 14 bases lay in between. The CDR3 DNA reads TGCGCCAGCAGCTTCTGGGGCAGGGATGCGCAGTATTTT. The encoded protein is CASSFWGRDAQYF.

This chain joins TRBV28 and TRBJ1-5, with a tentative D call TRBD1 (6 bases). V lost 11 bases to trimming and J lost 2 bases, with 10 bases between them. Germline loops: CDR1 MDHEN, CDR2 SYDVKM. The CDR3 sequence is 12 residues long. The CDR3 bases are TGTGCCGAGAACAGGGGCAATCAGCCCCAGCATTTT. This translates into CAENRGNQPQHF.

In its sample, this clone was seen many times. The V call is TRBV29-1, the J call TRBJ2-3; 14 bases are a match to TRBD2. The germline CDR1 and CDR2 sequences are SQVTM and ANQGSEA. Trimming removed 3 bases from V and 6 bases from J; junction bases left unmatched: 11. The CDR3 covers 17 residues. CDR3 region: CSVDTGTSGSRSDTQYF. CDR3 nucleotides: TGCAGCGTTGACACCGGGACTAGCGGGAGTAGGTCCGATACGCAGTATTTT.

The V gene is TRBV5-8, the J gene TRBJ2-1; D perhaps matches TRBD1 (5 bases). Trimming removed 2 bases from V and 15 bases from J, with 27 bases in between. The CDR3 contains 16 residues. Germline values: CDR1 SGHTS, CDR2 YDEGEE. Here the CDR3 reads CASSFRTDIYRIGRFF. CDR3 in DNA: TGTGCCAGCAGCTTTCGGACGGACATATATAGAATAGGTCGGTTCTTC.

The chain uses TRBV10-3 and TRBJ2-2; 10 bases align to TRBD1. CDR3 length: 15 residues. J was trimmed by 4 bases and V by 6 bases; bases with no gene match: 5. The germline CDR1 and CDR2 sequences are ENHRY and SYGVKD. DNA for the CDR3: TGTGCCATCAGCCGACAGGGGGCGAGCACCGGGGAGCTGTTTTTT. This gives the protein CAISRQGASTGELFF.

This chain connects TRBV18 to TRBJ2-1, with 14 nucleotides matching TRBD2. The CDR3 length is 15 residues. Germline V gene lookup returns CDR1 KGHSH and CDR2 LQKENI. The V and J ends lost 2 bases and 6 bases, in that order; junction bases with no gene match: 0. The CDR3 loop reads CASSPGTSGGNEQFF. CDR3 nucleotides: TGTGCCAGCTCACCAGGGACTAGCGGGGGCAATGAGCAGTTCTTC.

Details on this clone: Different DNA sequences within this sample yield the same CDR3. The chain is built from TRBV4-2 and TRBJ1-2; D unclear. The germline CDR1 and CDR2 sequences are LGHNA and YNFKEQ. V dropped 0 bases and J dropped 2 bases, with 7 bases sitting between them. This CDR3 is built from 14 residues. The DNA of the CDR3 is TGTGCCAGCAGCCAAGATCCGGGGAACTATGGCTACACCTTC. Translating gives CASSQDPGNYGYTF.

On this clone itself: Sequence at one end of the junction differs from germline and may be a read error. This CDR3 is also generated by other DNA sequences in the sample. The chain combines TRBV19 with TRBJ1-4; perhaps TRBD1 as D (5 bases). Germline V CDR1 and CDR2: LNHDA, SQIVND (reference sequence). This CDR3 spans 15 amino acids. CDR3 region: CASRTAGATNEKLFF. Here the CDR3 DNA reads TGTGCCAGTAGGACCGCCGGGGCAACTAATGAAAAGCTGTTTTTT.